This entry is about one T cell receptor beta chain. The method was immunoSEQ multiplex PCR; TCRdb's version includes in-frame clones alone and lacks a portion of them. The sample lists roughly 370,000 clones; 85% to 90% were seen once. Participants' reported clinical history set cohort assignment. Cohort 3 donors were reported recovered after two negative PCRs, clearance, or symptom resolution. These data come from a study of blood T cell repertoires in COVID-19. Study at large: The United States, Italy and Spain were the sources of the acute and convalescent COVID-19 samples. In each case, the material was cDNA or gDNA derived from T cells, B-cell-depleted T cells, or PBMCs.

With V trimmed by 5 bases and J by 4 bases, 15 bases remained unmatched. Germline V lookup: CDR1 SEHNR, CDR2 FQNEAQ (reference sequence). CDR3 length: 18 residues. The chain is built from TRBV7-9 and TRBJ2-1, with 9 bases lining up with TRBD1. The clonotype originates from a woman aged 45-59 years who had recovered from COVID-19. The sample comprised PBMCs or T cells enriched from blood (not recorded which). This chain's CDR3 is CASSPSTGTGRKYNEQFF. The CDR3 nucleotides are TGTGCCAGCAGCCCCTCGACCGGGACAGGGAGAAAGTACAATGAGCAGTTCTTC.